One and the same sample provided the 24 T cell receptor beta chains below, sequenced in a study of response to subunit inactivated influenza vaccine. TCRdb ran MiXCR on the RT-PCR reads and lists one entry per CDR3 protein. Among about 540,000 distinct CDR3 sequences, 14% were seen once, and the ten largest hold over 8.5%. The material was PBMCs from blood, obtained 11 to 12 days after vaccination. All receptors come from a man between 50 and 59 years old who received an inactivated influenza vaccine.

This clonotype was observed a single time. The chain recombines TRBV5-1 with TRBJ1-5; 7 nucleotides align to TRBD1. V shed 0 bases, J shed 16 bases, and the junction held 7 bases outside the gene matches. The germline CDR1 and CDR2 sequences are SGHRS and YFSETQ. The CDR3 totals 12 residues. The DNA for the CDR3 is TGCGCCAGCAGCTTGGGACAGGGAGCCCTCCATTTT. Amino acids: CASSLGQGALHF.

This chain's CDR3 is CASSYGPGGLYYGYTF. As DNA, the CDR3 is TGTGCCAGCAGTTACGGTCCAGGGGGCCTTTACTATGGCTACACCTTC. J is TRBJ1-2 and V is TRBV6-2 or TRBV6-3; 8 nucleotides match TRBD1. The CDR3 contains 16 residues. Trimming took 2 bases from V and 3 from J; bases not matched to a gene: 8. From germline, CDR1 is MNHEY and CDR2 SVGEGT.

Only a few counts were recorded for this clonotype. The CDR3 coding sequence is TGTGCCAGCAGCTTAGAAGCCATGCAGGGCTACTACGAGCAGTACTTC. It encodes CASSLEAMQGYYEQYF. The chain uses TRBV7-2 and TRBJ2-7, with D possibly matching TRBD1 (5 bases). This CDR3 has 16 amino acids. V dropped 1 base and J dropped 3 bases, with 16 bases sitting between them. Per the germline V gene, CDR1 is SGHTA and CDR2 is FQGNSA.

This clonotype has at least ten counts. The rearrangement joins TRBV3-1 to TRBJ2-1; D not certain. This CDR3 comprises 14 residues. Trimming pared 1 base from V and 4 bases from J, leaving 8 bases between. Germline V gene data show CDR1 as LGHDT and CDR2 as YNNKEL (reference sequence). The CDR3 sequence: CASSQAVRYNEQFF. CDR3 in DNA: TGTGCCAGCAGCCAAGCCGTGCGGTACAATGAGCAGTTCTTC.

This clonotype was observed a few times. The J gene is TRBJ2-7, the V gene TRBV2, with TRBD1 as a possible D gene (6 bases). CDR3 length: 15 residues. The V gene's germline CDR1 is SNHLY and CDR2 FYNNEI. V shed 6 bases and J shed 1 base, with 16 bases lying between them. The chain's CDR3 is CASSLDRHLSYEQYF. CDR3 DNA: TGTGCCAGCAGCCTTGACAGGCACCTATCCTACGAGCAGTACTTC.

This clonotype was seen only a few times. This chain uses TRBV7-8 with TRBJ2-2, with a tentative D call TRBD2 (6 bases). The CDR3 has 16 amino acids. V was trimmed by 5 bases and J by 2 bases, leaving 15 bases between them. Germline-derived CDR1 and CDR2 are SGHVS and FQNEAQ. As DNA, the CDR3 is TGTGCCAGCAGCCCCCAGAGGGCGGGAAACACCGGGGAGCTGTTTTTT. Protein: CASSPQRAGNTGELFF.

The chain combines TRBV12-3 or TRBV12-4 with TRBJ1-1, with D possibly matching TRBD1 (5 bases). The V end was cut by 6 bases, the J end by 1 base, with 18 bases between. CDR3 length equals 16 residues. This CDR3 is CASSVPPGRTNTEAFF. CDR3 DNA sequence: TGTGCCAGCAGCGTGCCCCCGGGACGGACGAACACTGAAGCTTTCTTT.

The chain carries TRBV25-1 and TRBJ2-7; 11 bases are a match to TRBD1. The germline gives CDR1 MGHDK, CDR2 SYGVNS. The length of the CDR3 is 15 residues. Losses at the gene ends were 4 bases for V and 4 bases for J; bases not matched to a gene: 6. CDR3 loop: CASSARDRGRYEQYF. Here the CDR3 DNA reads TGTGCCAGCAGTGCCCGGGACAGGGGGAGGTACGAGCAGTACTTC.

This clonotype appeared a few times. In DNA form, the CDR3 reads TGTGCCACCAGTGATTCCAAACAGGGGGCAGTCTATGGCTACACCTTC. This sequence encodes CATSDSKQGAVYGYTF. The chain couples TRBV24-1 to TRBJ1-2; 9 bases are shared with TRBD1. CDR1 is KGHDR and CDR2 is SFDVKD in the germline V gene. V lost 2 bases, J lost 4 bases, and 7 bases stayed unmatched. There are 16 residues in the CDR3.

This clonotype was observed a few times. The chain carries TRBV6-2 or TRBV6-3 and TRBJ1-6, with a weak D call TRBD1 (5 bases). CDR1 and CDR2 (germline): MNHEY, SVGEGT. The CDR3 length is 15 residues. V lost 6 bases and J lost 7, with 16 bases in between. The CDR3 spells CASSQRQLGNSPLHF. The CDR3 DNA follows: TGTGCCAGCAGCCAACGACAGTTGGGCAATTCACCCCTCCACTTT.

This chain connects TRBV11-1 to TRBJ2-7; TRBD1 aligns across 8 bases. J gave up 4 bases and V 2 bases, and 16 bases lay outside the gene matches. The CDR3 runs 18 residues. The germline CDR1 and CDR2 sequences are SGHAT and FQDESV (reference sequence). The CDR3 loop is CASSLSRFGRGRSYEQYF. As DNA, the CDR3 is TGTGCCAGCAGCTTAAGTAGATTTGGCAGGGGGCGGTCGTACGAGCAGTACTTC.

CDR3 sequence reads: CASSPPAGGYEQYF. The DNA of the CDR3 is TGTGCCAGCTCACCACCAGCGGGAGGGTACGAGCAGTACTTC. V is TRBV18 and J is TRBJ2-7; 10 bases line up with TRBD2. There are 14 residues in the CDR3. Germline trimming cut 0 bases from V and 4 bases from J; bases unmatched to any gene: 0. The germline gives CDR1 KGHSH, CDR2 LQKENI.

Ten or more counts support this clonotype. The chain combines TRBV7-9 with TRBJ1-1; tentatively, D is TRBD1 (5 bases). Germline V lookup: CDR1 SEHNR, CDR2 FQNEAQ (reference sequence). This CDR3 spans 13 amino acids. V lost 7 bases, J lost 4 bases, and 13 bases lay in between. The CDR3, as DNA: TGTGCCAGCACCCGGGACGGAGTCACTGAAGCTTTCTTT. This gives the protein CASTRDGVTEAFF.

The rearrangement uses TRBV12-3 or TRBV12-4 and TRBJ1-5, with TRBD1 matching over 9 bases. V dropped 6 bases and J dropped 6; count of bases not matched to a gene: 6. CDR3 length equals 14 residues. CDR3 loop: CASSRTGAPQPQHF. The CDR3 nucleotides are TGTGCCAGCAGCCGGACAGGGGCCCCTCAGCCCCAGCATTTT.

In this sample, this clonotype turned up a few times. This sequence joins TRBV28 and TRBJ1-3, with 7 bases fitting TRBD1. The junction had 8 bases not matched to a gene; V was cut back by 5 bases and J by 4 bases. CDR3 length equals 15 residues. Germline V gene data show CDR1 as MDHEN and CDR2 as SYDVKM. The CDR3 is CASSPGGTEGNTIYF. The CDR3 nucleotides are TGTGCCAGCAGTCCAGGCGGGACAGAAGGAAACACCATATATTTT.

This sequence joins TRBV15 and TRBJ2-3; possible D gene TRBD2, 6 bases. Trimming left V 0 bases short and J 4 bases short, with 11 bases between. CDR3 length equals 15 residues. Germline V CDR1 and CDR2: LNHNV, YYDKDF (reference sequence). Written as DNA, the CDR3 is TGTGCCACCAGCAGAGATCCGACTAGTTCAGATACGCAGTATTTT. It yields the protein CATSRDPTSSDTQYF.

CDR3 nucleotide sequence: TGCAGTGCTCAAGCAAGGAACTCTGGAAACACCATATATTTT. It yields the protein CSAQARNSGNTIYF. This chain connects TRBV20-1 to TRBJ1-3; D gene ambiguous. Germline V gene data show CDR1 as DFQATT and CDR2 as SNEGSKA (reference sequence). V was pared by 5 bases and J by 0 bases, with 11 bases between. The CDR3 consists of 14 residues.

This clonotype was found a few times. CDR3: CASSLSDAIKPQYF. As DNA, the CDR3 is TGTGCCAGCAGTTTATCGGACGCAATAAAGCCGCAGTATTTT. The chain carries TRBV27 and TRBJ2-3; no clear D gene. The CDR3 covers 14 residues. Germline V gives CDR1 MNHEY, CDR2 SMNVEV (reference sequence). With 0 bases removed from V and 10 bases from J, the gap between germline ends came to 14 bases.

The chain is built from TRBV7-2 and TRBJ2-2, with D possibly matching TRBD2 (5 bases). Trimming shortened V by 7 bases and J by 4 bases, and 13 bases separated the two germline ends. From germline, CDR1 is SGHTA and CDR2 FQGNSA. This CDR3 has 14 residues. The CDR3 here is CASTSGLPTGELFF. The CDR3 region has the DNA TGTGCCAGCACCTCAGGACTTCCCACCGGGGAGCTGTTTTTT.

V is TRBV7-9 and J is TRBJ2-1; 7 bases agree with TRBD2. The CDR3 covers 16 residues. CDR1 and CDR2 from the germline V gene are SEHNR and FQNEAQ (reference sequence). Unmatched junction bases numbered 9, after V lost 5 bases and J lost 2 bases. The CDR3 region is CASSQGSGKTYNEQFF. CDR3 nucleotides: TGTGCCAGCAGCCAAGGCAGCGGGAAGACCTACAATGAGCAGTTCTTC.

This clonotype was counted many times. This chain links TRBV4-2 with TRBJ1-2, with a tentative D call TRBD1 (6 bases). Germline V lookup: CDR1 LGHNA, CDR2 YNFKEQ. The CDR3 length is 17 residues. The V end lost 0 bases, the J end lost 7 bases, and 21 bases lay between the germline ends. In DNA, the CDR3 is TGTGCCAGCAGCCAAGATGTTCAGGGGCTTTTGGTAGGTGGCTACACCTTC. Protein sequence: CASSQDVQGLLVGGYTF.

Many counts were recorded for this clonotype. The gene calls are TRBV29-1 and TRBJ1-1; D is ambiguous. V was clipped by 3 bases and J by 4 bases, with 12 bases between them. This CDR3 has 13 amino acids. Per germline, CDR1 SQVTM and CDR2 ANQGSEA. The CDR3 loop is CSVESGSSTEAFF. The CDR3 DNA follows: TGCAGCGTTGAGTCGGGTTCGAGCACTGAAGCTTTCTTT.

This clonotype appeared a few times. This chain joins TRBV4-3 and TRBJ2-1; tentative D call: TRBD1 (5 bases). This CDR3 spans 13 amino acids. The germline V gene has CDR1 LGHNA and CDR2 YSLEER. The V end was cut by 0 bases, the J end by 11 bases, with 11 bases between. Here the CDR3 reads CASSQDIDSKQFF. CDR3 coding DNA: TGCGCCAGCAGCCAAGATATTGACAGCAAGCAGTTCTTC.

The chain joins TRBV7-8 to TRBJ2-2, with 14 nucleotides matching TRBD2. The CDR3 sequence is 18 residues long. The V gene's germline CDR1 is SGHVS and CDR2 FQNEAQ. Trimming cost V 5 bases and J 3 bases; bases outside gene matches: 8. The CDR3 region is CASSRRLAGGLDTGELFF. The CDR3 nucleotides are TGTGCCAGCAGCAGAAGACTAGCGGGGGGGCTAGACACCGGGGAGCTGTTTTTT.